This is a list of T cell receptor beta chains from one sample in a study of blood T cells in healthy people across ages. TCRdb itself ran the 5' RACE reads through MiXCR, one entry per CDR3 protein. Of roughly 1,500,000 distinct CDR3 sequences in the sample, around 42% were seen once. The sequencing input was blood. The receptors originated from a woman aged 18-29 years in good health. Each CDR3 is given with its conserved first and last residue. A D gene is named only where the DNA matches it firmly.

>NA|TRBV7-8|NA
CASSGTRSGEQYF
>TRBJ2-7|TRBV9|NA
CASNGHTGRYEQYF
>NA|TRBV20-1|TRBD2
CSAGTPGLAETQYF
>TRBJ1-1|TRBV5-1|TRBD1
CASSFVGGQVGTEAFF
>TRBJ2-3|TRBV20-1|NA
CSARSEGHTDTQYF
>TRBJ2-3|TRBV6-5|TRBD2
CASSYSPRLAGVVDTQYF
>TRBJ2-1|TRBV27|NA
CASLGLPSSYNEQFF
>TRBJ1-4|TRBV4-1|NA
CASSPSPRFEGEKLFF
>TRBJ2-3|TRBV7-2|TRBD2
CASSLGGLADTDTQYF
>TRBJ1-5|TRBV20-1|NA
CSARDGSGAGNQPQHF
>TRBJ1-2|TRBV2|TRBD1
CASSEDDRGGGYTF
>TRBJ2-7|TRBV4-1|TRBD2
CASSASGGFAYEQYF
>TRBJ2-4|TRBV7-8|TRBD2
CASSSTRGGSGAKNIQYF
>TRBJ2-4|TRBV27|NA
CARPDSVAKNIQYF
>TRBJ1-3|TRBV4-1|NA
CASSQDAPASGNTIYF
>TRBJ2-1|TRBV27|TRBD2
CASSLIAGGNEQFF
>TRBJ1-2|TRBV20-1|TRBD1
CSASRTGLNYGYTF
>TRBJ1-5|TRBV5-1|NA
CASSPTGGENQPQHF
>TRBJ2-1|TRBV9|TRBD2
CASSDRGGSPYNEQFF
>TRBJ2-7|TRBV7-9|NA
CASSLGRGLGTYEQYF
>TRBJ1-2|TRBV6-1|TRBD1
CASSGPTGGNGYTF
>TRBJ2-7|TRBV4-1|NA
CASSQPGTLGQYF
>TRBJ2-3|TRBV12-3/TRBV12-4|TRBD2
CASSLPGLAGGPSTDTQYF
>TRBJ2-3|TRBV7-2|TRBD2
CASSLTAGISDTQYF
>TRBJ2-2|TRBV6-1|TRBD1
CASTLGTANTGELFF
>TRBJ2-1|TRBV7-2|NA
CASTPRGNEQFF
>TRBJ2-3|TRBV7-9|TRBD1
CASDPRQGARTDTQYF
>TRBJ1-2|TRBV7-9|NA
CASSVARGASNYGYTF
>TRBJ2-1|TRBV3-1|NA
CASSQPRGFGNEQFF
>TRBJ2-7|TRBV20-1|NA
CSARGMGIHPYEQYF
>TRBJ1-5|TRBV5-1|NA
CASSLGAQDNQPQHF
>TRBJ2-5|TRBV20-1|TRBD1
CSARDHQRGLETQYF
>TRBJ2-5|TRBV21-1|NA
CASSGPRDPRETQYF